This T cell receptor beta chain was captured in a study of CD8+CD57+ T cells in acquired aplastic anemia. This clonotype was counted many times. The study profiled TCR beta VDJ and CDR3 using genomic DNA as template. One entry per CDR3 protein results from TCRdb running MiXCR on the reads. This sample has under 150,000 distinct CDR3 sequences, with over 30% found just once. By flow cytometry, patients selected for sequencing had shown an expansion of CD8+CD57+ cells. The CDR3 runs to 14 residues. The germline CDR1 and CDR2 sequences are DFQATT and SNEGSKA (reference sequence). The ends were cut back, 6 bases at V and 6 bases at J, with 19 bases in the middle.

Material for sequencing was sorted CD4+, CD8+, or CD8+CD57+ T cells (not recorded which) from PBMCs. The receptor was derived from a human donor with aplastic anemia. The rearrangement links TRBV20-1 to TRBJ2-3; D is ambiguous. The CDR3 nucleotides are TGCAGTGCGCCAAAAGAGTCCCTCAGGGATACGCAGTATTTT. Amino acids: CSAPKESLRDTQYF.